The present entry profiles one T cell receptor (beta chain) with its context. Its antigen is unknown. No base-level quality is on record; no much larger clone is a single base apart. This sample stems from a study of blood T cell repertoires in COVID-19 (dated by TCRdb to 2020 to 2021). In terms of the full investigation: Collaborator samples came from the United States, Italy and Spain and covered acute and convalescent phases of COVID-19. The material from the prospective study consisted of cDNA or gDNA derived from T cells, B-cell-depleted T cells, or PBMCs. Deeply sampled blood TCRbeta repertoires from subjects exposed to, actively infected with, or recovered from COVID-19 were included in the dataset. A freely available public database, intended as a resource for researchers studying the immune response to SARS-CoV-2, is where the repertoires were released. The samples were drawn from two sources: the first 160 participants of the ongoing ImmuneRACE study, and approximately 1,300 subjects contributed by 6 global collaborators. Sample metadata almost always included a de-identified subject ID, COVID-19 status, age in years and sex. Where available, HLA class I and class II types were obtained from metadata supplied by the sample provider rather than from assay-based typing. Points the paper makes about the study in general: The quantity of clinical and demographic metadata differed by source and by participant and was supplied without curation.

The immunoSEQ Assay, a bias-controlled multiplex PCR, was used to amplify TCRbeta CDR3 regions from genomic DNA. The source study handled its data this way. The number of nucleated cells in each sample was estimated by amplification of reference gene primers within the assay. Sequence reads were collapsed and filtered to measure the absolute abundance of every unique TCRbeta CDR3 rearrangement. For each sample, productive Simpson clonality was calculated by taking the square root of Simpson's diversity index across productive rearrangements. TCRdb carries this immuneACCESS record with in-frame sequences only. Its versions omit some clonotypes, under half of them owing to an unresolved V gene in the studies checked, with the rest unexplained. The D gene and trimming were derived from the DNA, and the V and J assignments and clone size from that table. Recorded for this sample are tens of thousands of clones; 87% of them occurred a single time. Together, the top ten hold about 3.5% of the sample.

In Seattle, one collaborating source enrolled patients while the infection was active and tracked those patients longitudinally over the course of disease. The collaborating institutions used their own protocols to collect whole blood in K2EDTA tubes. Collaborator samples were shipped for TCRbeta analysis as frozen whole blood, isolated PBMCs, or DNA extracted from either sample type. Looking up the germline V gene yields CDR1 LGHNA and CDR2 YSLEER. The CDR3 numbers 15 residues from cysteine through phenylalanine. The read is trimmed to its CDR3 DNA, 45 bases read in frame from base 1. The junction shows trimming of 0 bases on V and 2 bases on J, plus 10 bases between the germline ends.

This clonotype originated in a woman aged 45-65 years with COVID-19, enrolled during active disease. Sequencing was done on a sample of peripheral blood. Here the chain combines TRBV4-3 and TRBJ1-1; a weak D assignment points to TRBD1 (5 bases agree). The base sequence is TGCGCCAGCAGCCAAGATCGGGGGGGTAACACTGAAGCTTTCTTT. Its coded protein is CASSQDRGGNTEAFF.